The 12 T cell receptor beta chains in this list originate from one sample, sequenced in a study of graft-versus-host responses after intestinal transplantation. These receptors' targets are unknown. Assay used: immunoSEQ multiplex PCR; TCRdb lists only in-frame clones, some missing. Here the sample spans some 130,000 clones, about 92% being singletons. The specimen was unstimulated CD4+ T cells sorted from spleen or lymph node cells, collected before intestinal transplant. These receptor sequences come from a human donor who received an intestinal transplant.

The genes are TRBV6-5 and TRBJ1-4; no definite D call. The CDR3 is made up of 13 amino acids. CDR1 and CDR2 (germline): MNHEY, SVGAGI. V was clipped by 0 bases and J by 8 bases, with 7 bases between them. CDR3: CASSYSPAEKLFF. In DNA form, the CDR3 reads TGTGCCAGCAGTTACTCCCCGGCGGAAAAACTGTTTTTT.

The chain carries TRBV9 and TRBJ2-3; 7 nucleotides line up with TRBD2. From germline, CDR1 is SGDLS and CDR2 YYNGEE. Trimming cost V 5 bases and J 6 bases; bases outside gene matches: 3. This CDR3 spans 12 amino acids. The CDR3 bases are TGTGCCAGCAGGGGGGGGAGTGATACGCAGTATTTT. Encoded protein: CASRGGSDTQYF.

The J gene is TRBJ1-1, the V gene TRBV5-1; D perhaps matches TRBD1 (5 bases). Per the germline V gene, CDR1 is SGHRS and CDR2 is YFSETQ. V lost 4 bases, J lost 4 bases, and 14 bases lay in between. The CDR3 length is 14 residues. CDR3 in DNA: TGCGCCAGCAGCCTAGGGGACGTTGGCACTGAAGCTTTCTTT. Its translation: CASSLGDVGTEAFF.

The chain couples TRBV10-3 to TRBJ2-3; tentative D call: TRBD2 (7 bases). The germline CDR1 and CDR2 sequences are ENHRY and SYGVKD. V was shortened by 4 bases and J by 5 bases, with 19 bases between the two germline ends. The CDR3 sequence is 16 residues long. The CDR3 coding sequence is TGTGCCATCAGTGCCCCGAGGGGGGGAATGGTAGATACGCAGTATTTT. This codes for CAISAPRGGMVDTQYF.

The chain carries TRBV6-1 and TRBJ2-1; tentative D call: TRBD1 (5 bases). Germline lookup yields CDR1 MNHNS and CDR2 SASEGT. The CDR3 runs to 11 residues. V was shortened by 6 bases and J by 14 bases, with 14 bases between the two germline ends. The CDR3 region is CASSTGRAEFF. CDR3 coding DNA: TGTGCCAGCAGCACAGGACGGGCGGAGTTCTTC.

This chain connects TRBV7-9 to TRBJ2-1, with 12 bases aligning to TRBD2. This CDR3 contains 19 residues. CDR1 and CDR2 from the germline V gene are SEHNR and FQNEAQ (reference sequence). V gave up 5 bases and J gave up 0 bases; unmatched junction bases: 11. CDR3 DNA sequence: TGTGCCAGCAGCAGACTAGCGGGGGCCCTTTTTCTCTCCTACAATGAGCAGTTCTTC. Residues: CASSRLAGALFLSYNEQFF.

The chain carries TRBV6-5 and TRBJ1-1, with a possible D match to TRBD1 (6 bases). With 11 bases removed from V and 1 base from J, the gap between germline ends came to 20 bases. Per the germline V gene, CDR1 is MNHEY and CDR2 is SVGAGI. CDR3 length: 15 residues. CDR3 in amino acids: CAAHSMGRGNTEAFF. The CDR3 DNA sequence: TGTGCCGCCCACTCGATGGGCAGGGGGAACACTGAAGCTTTCTTT.

The rearrangement joins TRBV11-2 to TRBJ2-7; no firm D call. The CDR3 runs to 16 residues. V was trimmed by 5 bases and J by 0 bases, leaving 17 bases between them. Per germline, CDR1 SGHAT and CDR2 FQNNGV. CDR3 in DNA: TGTGCCAGCAGCCCTCCCGGCGGCCGCTCCTCCTACGAGCAGTACTTC. As protein: CASSPPGGRSSYEQYF.

J is TRBJ1-1 and V is TRBV5-5, with a possible D match to TRBD1 (6 bases). The CDR3 loop spans 14 amino acids. Trimming took off 2 bases at V and 5 bases at J, with 13 bases between the two ends. Germline CDR1 is SGHKS and CDR2 is YYEKEE (reference sequence). The CDR3 region is CASSFLGGDTEAFF. The CDR3 DNA sequence: TGTGCCAGCAGCTTCCTAGGGGGAGATACTGAAGCTTTCTTT.

The rearrangement joins TRBV5-1 to TRBJ2-6; 13 nucleotides align to TRBD2. Germline V CDR1 and CDR2: SGHRS, YFSETQ. V dropped 6 bases and J dropped 4; count of bases not matched to a gene: 13. The CDR3 contains 19 residues. This CDR3 is CASTPRTSGGSGGANVLTF. The CDR3 coding sequence is TGCGCCAGCACGCCTCGGACTAGCGGGGGCTCGGGGGGGGCCAACGTCCTGACTTTC.

The V gene is TRBV11-3, the J gene TRBJ1-5; weak D call: TRBD1 (5 bases). The length of the CDR3 is 13 residues. Germline-derived CDR1 and CDR2 are SGHNT and YENEEA. The V end was cut by 0 bases, the J end by 9 bases, with 9 bases between. The CDR3 loop is CASSLEARGPQHF. CDR3 DNA: TGTGCCAGCAGCTTAGAGGCAAGGGGGCCCCAGCATTTT.

The chain joins TRBV25-1 to TRBJ2-3; 9 bases are a match to TRBD1. Germline lookup yields CDR1 MGHDK and CDR2 SYGVNS. V lost 4 bases to trimming and J lost 2 bases; unmatched junction nucleotides: 4. CDR3 length: 15 amino acids. The CDR3 DNA is TGTGCCAGCAGTGTGGGGACAGGGCTCACAGATACGCAGTATTTT. Its translation is CASSVGTGLTDTQYF.